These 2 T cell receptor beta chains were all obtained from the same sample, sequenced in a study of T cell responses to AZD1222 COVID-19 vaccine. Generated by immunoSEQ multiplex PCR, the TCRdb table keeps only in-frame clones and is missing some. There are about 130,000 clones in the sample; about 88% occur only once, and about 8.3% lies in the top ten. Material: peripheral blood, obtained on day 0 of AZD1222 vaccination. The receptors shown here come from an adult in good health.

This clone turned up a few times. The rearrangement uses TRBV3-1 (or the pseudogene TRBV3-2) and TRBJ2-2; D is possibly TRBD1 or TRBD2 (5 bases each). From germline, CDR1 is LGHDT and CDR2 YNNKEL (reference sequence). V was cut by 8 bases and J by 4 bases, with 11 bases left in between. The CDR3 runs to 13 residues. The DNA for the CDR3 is TGTGCCAGCGGACATGAGGGCACCGGGGAGCTGTTTTTT. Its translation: CASGHEGTGELFF.

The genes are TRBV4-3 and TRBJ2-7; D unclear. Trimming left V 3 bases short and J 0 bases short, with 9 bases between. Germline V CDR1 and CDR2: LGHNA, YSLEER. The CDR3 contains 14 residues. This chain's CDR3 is CASSHVTDSYEQYF. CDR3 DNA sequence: TGCGCCAGCAGCCATGTCACCGACTCCTACGAGCAGTACTTC.